A selection of T cell receptor beta chains follows, all from one sample in a study of blood T cell repertoires in COVID-19. The method was immunoSEQ multiplex PCR; TCRdb's version includes in-frame clones alone and lacks a portion of them. Among under 150,000 clones listed, over 60% were seen once. The source material was peripheral blood. The receptors derive from an elderly woman with acute or convalescent COVID-19. The CDR3 runs from the conserved cysteine through the conserved F or W. The D gene is left open where the match is weak. Clone size is given for some rows only: seen once, a few or many times, or a class if the clone is expanded.

J: TRBJ2-7
length: 15
size: NA
D: NA
V: TRBV13
CDR3: CASSMNGKSTYEQYF
DNA: TGTGCCAGCAGCATGAACGGGAAGTCAACTTACGAGCAGTACTTC

J: TRBJ2-7
length: 17
size: NA
D: TRBD2
V: TRBV14
CDR3: CASSQAPGLAVHYEQYF
DNA: TGTGCCAGCAGCCAAGCCCCAGGACTAGCAGTGCACTACGAGCAGTACTTC

J: TRBJ1-1
length: 14
size: NA
D: NA
V: TRBV7-2
CDR3: CASSSRQVEKEAFF
DNA: TGTGCCAGCAGCAGCAGACAGGTTGAGAAGGAAGCTTTCTTT

J: TRBJ2-3
length: 15
size: once
D: NA
V: TRBV3-1/TRBV3-2
CDR3: CASSPKGTSTDTQYF
DNA: TGTGCCAGCAGCCCGAAAGGGACTTCCACGGATACGCAGTATTTT

J: TRBJ1-3
length: 14
size: NA
D: NA
V: TRBV9
CDR3: CASSVDSSGNTIYF
DNA: TGTGCCAGCAGCGTAGACAGCTCTGGAAACACCATATATTTT

J: TRBJ2-1
length: 16
size: once
D: TRBD2
V: TRBV18
CDR3: CASSPRTSGGFDEQFF
DNA: TGTGCCAGCTCACCTAGGACTAGCGGGGGGTTTGATGAGCAGTTCTTC

J: TRBJ2-1
length: 13
size: few
D: NA
V: TRBV5-4
CDR3: CASSTDSLGEQFF
DNA: TGTGCCAGCAGCACCGACTCCCTCGGGGAGCAGTTCTTC

J: TRBJ2-2
length: 16
size: NA
D: TRBD1
V: TRBV2
CDR3: CASPRDRLANTGELFF
DNA: TGTGCCAGCCCCCGGGACAGGTTAGCGAACACCGGGGAGCTGTTTTTT

J: TRBJ1-5
length: 14
size: NA
D: TRBD1
V: TRBV6-2/TRBV6-3
CDR3: CASSSYRGHQPQHF
DNA: TGTGCCAGCAGTTCATACAGGGGGCATCAGCCCCAGCATTTT

J: TRBJ1-2
length: 15
size: NA
D: NA
V: TRBV3-1/TRBV3-2
CDR3: CASSQDRAGMWGYTF
DNA: TGTGCCAGCAGCCAAGATCGAGCAGGAATGTGGGGCTACACCTTC

J: TRBJ2-1
length: 15
size: NA
D: TRBD2
V: TRBV7-2
CDR3: CASSPRVAGGLEQFF
DNA: TGTGCCAGCAGCCCTCGGGTAGCGGGAGGGCTTGAGCAGTTCTTC

J: TRBJ1-6
length: 17
size: NA
D: TRBD1
V: TRBV30
CDR3: CAWSPGHQQGGNSPLHF
DNA: TGTGCCTGGAGTCCGGGACACCAACAGGGGGGTAATTCACCCCTCCACTTT

J: TRBJ2-5
length: 13
size: NA
D: NA
V: TRBV6-5
CDR3: CASSYSMEETQYF
DNA: TGTGCCAGCAGTTACTCCATGGAGGAGACCCAGTACTTC

J: TRBJ1-2
length: 11
size: NA
D: NA
V: TRBV29-1
CDR3: CSVLVGSGCTF
DNA: TGCAGCGTGCTCGTGGGGAGTGGCTGCACCTTC

J: TRBJ2-7
length: 15
size: once
D: TRBD1
V: TRBV2
CDR3: CASSVGRGPSYEQYF
DNA: TGTGCCAGCAGTGTGGGAAGGGGGCCTTCCTACGAGCAGTACTTC

J: TRBJ2-7
length: 18
size: NA
D: TRBD1
V: TRBV19
CDR3: CASRPGDRGREITYEQYF
DNA: TGTGCCAGCCGGCCCGGGGACAGGGGCCGCGAGATTACCTACGAGCAGTACTTC

J: TRBJ2-7
length: 15
size: few
D: TRBD1
V: TRBV6-2/TRBV6-3
CDR3: CASSGPGQGSYEQYF
DNA: TGTGCCAGCAGTGGACCGGGACAGGGATCCTACGAGCAGTACTTC

J: TRBJ2-3
length: 14
size: NA
D: TRBD1
V: TRBV29-1
CDR3: CSVEGTGATDTQYF
DNA: TGCAGCGTGGAAGGGACAGGGGCCACAGATACGCAGTATTTT

J: TRBJ2-5
length: 12
size: NA
D: TRBD1
V: TRBV7-9
CDR3: CASSFDRGTQYF
DNA: TGTGCCAGCAGCTTCGACAGGGGGACCCAGTACTTC

J: TRBJ1-3
length: 15
size: NA
D: NA
V: TRBV2
CDR3: CASSESRGTGNTIYF
DNA: TGTGCCAGCAGTGAATCTCGGGGGACTGGAAACACCATATATTTT

J: TRBJ1-2
length: 14
size: NA
D: NA
V: TRBV6-6
CDR3: CASSYSRQNYGYTF
DNA: TGTGCCAGCAGTTACTCGCGGCAGAACTATGGCTACACCTTC

J: TRBJ2-1
length: 15
size: NA
D: NA
V: TRBV7-9
CDR3: CASSLMGIRGYEQFF
DNA: TGTGCCAGCAGCTTAATGGGCATCCGAGGGTATGAGCAGTTCTTC

J: TRBJ1-2
length: 14
size: NA
D: TRBD1
V: TRBV5-4
CDR3: CASSRTGGDYGYTF
DNA: TGTGCCAGCAGCCGGACAGGGGGGGACTATGGCTACACCTTC

J: TRBJ2-1
length: 15
size: NA
D: TRBD1
V: TRBV10-3
CDR3: CAISPGTGASYEQFF
DNA: TGTGCCATCAGCCCCGGGACAGGGGCTTCGTATGAGCAGTTCTTC

J: TRBJ1-2
length: 14
size: NA
D: NA
V: TRBV7-2
CDR3: CASSSAGSTGGYTF
DNA: TGTGCCAGCAGCTCGGCCGGGTCGACGGGGGGCTACACCTTC

J: TRBJ2-3
length: 16
size: NA
D: TRBD2
V: TRBV29-1
CDR3: CSVEGKGLSKRDTQYF
DNA: TGCAGCGTTGAGGGAAAGGGACTATCGAAACGAGATACGCAGTATTTT

J: TRBJ2-2
length: 16
size: NA
D: TRBD2
V: TRBV9
CDR3: CASSVGTSGTGGELFF
DNA: TGTGCCAGCAGCGTAGGGACTAGCGGGACCGGCGGGGAGCTGTTTTTT

J: TRBJ2-5
length: 14
size: NA
D: TRBD1
V: TRBV3-1/TRBV3-2
CDR3: CASRDTGGPETQYF
DNA: TGTGCCAGCAGGGACACAGGGGGCCCGGAGACCCAGTACTTC

J: TRBJ2-7
length: 14
size: once
D: TRBD1
V: TRBV19
CDR3: CASSFRQGAYEQYF
DNA: TGTGCCAGTAGTTTTCGACAGGGAGCCTACGAGCAGTACTTC

J: TRBJ1-6
length: 15
size: NA
D: NA
V: TRBV6-5
CDR3: CASMVGSSYNSPLHF
DNA: TGTGCCAGCATGGTGGGGAGCTCCTATAATTCACCCCTCCACTTT

J: TRBJ1-1
length: 14
size: NA
D: NA
V: TRBV5-1
CDR3: CASSSQGENTEAFF
DNA: TGCGCCAGCAGCTCACAGGGTGAGAACACTGAAGCTTTCTTT

J: TRBJ2-2
length: 16
size: NA
D: NA
V: TRBV7-8
CDR3: CASSRDGERYTGELFF
DNA: TGTGCCAGCAGCCGAGACGGGGAGAGGTACACCGGGGAGCTGTTTTTT

J: TRBJ2-1
length: 14
size: once
D: TRBD1
V: TRBV28
CDR3: CASLSGGPYNEQFF
DNA: TGTGCCAGCCTTTCAGGGGGCCCTTACAATGAGCAGTTCTTC

J: TRBJ2-5
length: 12
size: NA
D: NA
V: TRBV11-2
CDR3: CASSGVGETQYF
DNA: TGTGCCAGCTCAGGGGTTGGGGAGACCCAGTACTTC

J: TRBJ2-2
length: 17
size: NA
D: TRBD2
V: TRBV5-1
CDR3: CASSAGAGGIFAGELFF
DNA: TGCGCCAGCAGCGCGGGGGCGGGGGGCATATTTGCCGGGGAGCTGTTTTTT

J: TRBJ2-1
length: 16
size: NA
D: NA
V: TRBV7-8
CDR3: CASSSASRGTPSEQFF
DNA: TGTGCCAGCAGCTCGGCTAGTCGGGGTACCCCCAGTGAGCAGTTCTTC

J: TRBJ1-5
length: 18
size: NA
D: TRBD1
V: TRBV7-2
CDR3: CASSLVVAGTGGGQPQHF
DNA: TGTGCCAGCAGCTTAGTGGTAGCTGGGACAGGGGGCGGTCAGCCCCAGCATTTT

J: TRBJ1-2
length: 14
size: once
D: NA
V: TRBV5-1
CDR3: CASSLPGQAYGYTF
DNA: TGCGCCAGCAGCTTACCCGGACAAGCCTATGGCTACACCTTC

J: TRBJ2-5
length: 15
size: NA
D: NA
V: TRBV19
CDR3: CASSIATGMQETQYF
DNA: TGTGCCAGTAGTATCGCCACAGGGATGCAAGAGACCCAGTACTTC

J: TRBJ1-6
length: 13
size: few
D: TRBD1
V: TRBV19
CDR3: CASTGTGDSPLHF
DNA: TGTGCCAGTACCGGGACAGGGGATTCACCCCTCCACTTT

J: TRBJ2-7
length: 14
size: NA
D: NA
V: TRBV5-5
CDR3: CASSLGNRAYEQYF
DNA: TGTGCCAGCAGCTTGGGGAACAGGGCCTACGAGCAGTACTTC

J: TRBJ1-4
length: 15
size: NA
D: NA
V: TRBV7-6
CDR3: CASSLETGPNEKLFF
DNA: TGTGCCAGCAGCTTGGAGACAGGTCCTAATGAAAAACTGTTTTTT

J: TRBJ1-1
length: 13
size: NA
D: TRBD1
V: TRBV10-2
CDR3: CASRGQAITEAFF
DNA: TGCGCCAGCCGGGGACAGGCGATTACTGAAGCTTTCTTT